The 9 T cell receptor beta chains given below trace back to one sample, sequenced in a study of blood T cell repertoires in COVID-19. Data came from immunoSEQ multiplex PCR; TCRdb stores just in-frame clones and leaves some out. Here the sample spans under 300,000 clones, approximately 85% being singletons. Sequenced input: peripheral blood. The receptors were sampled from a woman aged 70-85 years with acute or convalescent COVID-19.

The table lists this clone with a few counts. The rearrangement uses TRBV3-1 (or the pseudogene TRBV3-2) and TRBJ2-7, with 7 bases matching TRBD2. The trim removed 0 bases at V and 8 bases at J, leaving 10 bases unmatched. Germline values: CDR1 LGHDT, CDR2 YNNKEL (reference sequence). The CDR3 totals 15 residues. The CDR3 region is CASSQDAGTTRKQYF. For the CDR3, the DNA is TGTGCCAGCAGCCAAGATGCGGGGACTACCCGTAAGCAGTACTTC.

The CDR3 is CAWSPGGGDEKLFF. The CDR3 DNA follows: TGTGCCTGGAGTCCCGGGGGTGGAGATGAAAAACTGTTTTTT. The V gene is TRBV30, the J gene TRBJ1-4; D possibly corresponds to TRBD1 (5 bases). V gave up 2 bases and J gave up 6 bases, with 13 bases separating them. Germline CDR1 is GTSNPN and CDR2 is SVGIG (reference sequence). CDR3 length equals 14 residues.

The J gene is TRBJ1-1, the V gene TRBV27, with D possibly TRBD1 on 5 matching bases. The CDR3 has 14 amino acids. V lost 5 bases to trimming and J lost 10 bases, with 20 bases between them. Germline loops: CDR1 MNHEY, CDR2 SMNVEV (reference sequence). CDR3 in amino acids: CASSQFQGRGAAFF. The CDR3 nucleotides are TGTGCCAGCAGTCAGTTCCAGGGTCGCGGGGCAGCTTTCTTT.

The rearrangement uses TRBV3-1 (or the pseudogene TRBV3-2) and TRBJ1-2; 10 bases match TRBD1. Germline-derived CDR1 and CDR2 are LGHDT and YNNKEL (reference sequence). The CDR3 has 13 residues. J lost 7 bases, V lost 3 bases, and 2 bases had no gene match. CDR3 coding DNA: TGTGCCAGCAGCCATGGGGACAGGGGTGGCTACACCTTC. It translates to CASSHGDRGGYTF.

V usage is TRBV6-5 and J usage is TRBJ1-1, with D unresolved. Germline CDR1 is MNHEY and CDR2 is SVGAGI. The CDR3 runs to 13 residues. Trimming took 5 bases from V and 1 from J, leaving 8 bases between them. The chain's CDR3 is CASSLNWNTEAFF. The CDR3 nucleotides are TGTGCCAGCAGTCTCAACTGGAACACTGAAGCTTTCTTT.

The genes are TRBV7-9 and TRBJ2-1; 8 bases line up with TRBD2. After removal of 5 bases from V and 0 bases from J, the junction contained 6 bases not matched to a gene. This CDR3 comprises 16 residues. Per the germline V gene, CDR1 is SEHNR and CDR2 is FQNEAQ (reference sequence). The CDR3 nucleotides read TGTGCCAGCAGCGGCAGCGGGGGAAGCTCCTACAATGAGCAGTTCTTC. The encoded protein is CASSGSGGSSYNEQFF.

The CDR3 spells CAWSRGAYGYTF. In DNA form, the CDR3 reads TGTGCCTGGAGTCGGGGGGCCTATGGCTACACCTTC. This chain connects TRBV30 to TRBJ1-2; possibly TRBD1 for D (6 bases). V shed 2 bases and J shed 4 bases, with 8 bases lying between them. CDR3 length equals 12 residues. Germline V gene lookup returns CDR1 GTSNPN and CDR2 SVGIG (reference sequence).

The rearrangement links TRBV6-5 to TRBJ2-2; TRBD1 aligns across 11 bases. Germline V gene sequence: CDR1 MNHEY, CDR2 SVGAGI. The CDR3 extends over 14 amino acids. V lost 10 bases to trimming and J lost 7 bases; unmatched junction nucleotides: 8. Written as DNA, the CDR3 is TGTGCCATCCGCGGACAGGGGGCAGTCGGGGAGCTGTTTTTT. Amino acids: CAIRGQGAVGELFF.

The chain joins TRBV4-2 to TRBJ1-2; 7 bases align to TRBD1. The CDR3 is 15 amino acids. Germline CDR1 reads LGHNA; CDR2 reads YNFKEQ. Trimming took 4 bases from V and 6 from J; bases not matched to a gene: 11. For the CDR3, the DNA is TGTGCCAGCAGCCTAAGCCGGGACAGCAAAGATGGCTACACCTTC. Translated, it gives CASSLSRDSKDGYTF.